This T cell receptor (beta chain) was obtained from a study of cytomegalovirus exposure and HLA in healthy donors. General study results and limits: Highest at DRB1 and lowest at HLA-C, TCR association rates differed among HLA loci in a later analysis. A list of more than 150 TCR beta chains associated with cytomegalovirus was given. Reportedly, fewer N-insertions than the 666-donor mean appeared in an Asian-associated ancestry cluster in a later analysis. Sequencing likely caused a cluster of highly shared sequence variants.

In germline, CDR1 is MDHEN, CDR2 SYDVKM. CDR3 length: 15 amino acids. V lost 9 bases and J lost 2; bases outside the gene matches: 10. The PCR made use of 60 Vbeta and 13 Jbeta primers. Repertoires were generated with immunoSEQ multiplex PCR, while TCRdb's copy carries only in-frame clones and drops some. The sample yields 150,000 to 200,000 clones, roughly 79% seen once. With regard to this clone: Its antigen is not identified.

The chain joins TRBV28 to TRBJ1-5; 7 bases agree with TRBD1. The source material was PBMCs. The receptor comes from a woman in her fifties or sixties in good health and CMV-seropositive. In DNA, the CDR3 is TGTGCCAGTAAAAAACAGGGGTTTCGCAATCAGCCCCAGCATTTT. It translates to CASKKQGFRNQPQHF.